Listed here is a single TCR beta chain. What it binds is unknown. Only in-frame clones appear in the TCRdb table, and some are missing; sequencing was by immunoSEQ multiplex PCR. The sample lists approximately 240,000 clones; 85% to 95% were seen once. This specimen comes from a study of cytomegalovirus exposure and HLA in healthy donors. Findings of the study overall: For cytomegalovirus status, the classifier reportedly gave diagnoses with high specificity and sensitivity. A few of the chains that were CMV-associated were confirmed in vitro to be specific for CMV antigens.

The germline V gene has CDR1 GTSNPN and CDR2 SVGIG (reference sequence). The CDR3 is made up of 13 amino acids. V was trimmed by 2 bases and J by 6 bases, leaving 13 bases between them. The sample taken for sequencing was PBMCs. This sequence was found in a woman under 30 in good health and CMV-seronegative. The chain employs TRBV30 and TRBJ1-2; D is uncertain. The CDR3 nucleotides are TGTGCCTGGAGTCCCCCCCCCGAGGATGGCTACACCTTC. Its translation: CAWSPPPEDGYTF.